This T cell receptor beta chain was sequenced in a study of shared clonotypes between healthy human individuals (TCRdb year 2020). Study-wide context: The cohort comprised a couple of women and a few men aged 18 to 49 years. For each donor, CD4 naive and CD4 memory were each run on three plates, CD8 naive on two plates, and CD8 memory on one plate. Blood TCR repertoires of four to six healthy adults were deeply sequenced to estimate repertoire size and the extent of clonotype sharing between individuals. Different laboratories and diverse techniques were used to prepare libraries and sequence TCR repertoires, to increase sequencing depth and limit assay-specific biases. Leukapheresis yielded between about 0.85 and 10 billion PBMCs per donor.

The sample holds a few counts of this clone. Its specific antigen is unknown. No much larger clone exists at a distance of one base, and base qualities are not known. Donors were healthy HIV-negative adults with no recently reported acute infections or vaccinations. Only Caucasian adults living in Nashville, Tennessee, USA were represented among the donors. CD4+ T cells were enriched by magnetic negative selection; naive cells were then positively selected on CD45RA, and the negative fraction formed the memory subset. Blood was obtained by leukapheresis, after which PBMCs were separated by Ficoll-Histopaque density gradient centrifugation and cryopreserved in liquid nitrogen vapor phase. Analytical flow cytometry was used to check the purity and quantity of each magnetically sorted T cell population. From each sorted fraction, genomic DNA was isolated and quantified by UV absorbance on a Nanodrop 2000c.

V loses 3 bases, J loses 0 bases, and the germline ends lie 9 bases apart. The CDR3 contains 14 residues, cysteine and phenylalanine counted. Of all the DNA, just the CDR3 is kept, 42 bases in frame from base 1. Sequences SGDLS (CDR1) and YYNGEE (CDR2) are obtained from the germline V gene. Using the deep immunoSEQ assay, multiplex PCR amplified TCR CDR3 regions from genomic DNA. Genomic DNA extracted from each cell subset was distributed evenly over all wells of several immunoSEQ 96-well plates, and each plate served as one replicate. For sorted subsets, 200 ng of genomic DNA, equivalent to 25,000 to 30,000 T cell genomes, went into each replicate PCR. Purified libraries were measured with a Qubit 3.0 fluorometer, size-checked on a Bioanalyzer 2100, and measured again with the KAPA Library Quantification kit. Each immunoSEQ 96-well plate was sequenced on its own single-read 150-cycle Illumina NextSeq 550 flow cell. In the authors' own workflow: The immunoSEQ output contained only junctional sequences without quality scores, so filtering could not match that applied to full-length reads. To assign V/J genes and CDR3, sequences were annotated against IMGT germline references using PyIR, a Python wrapper for IgBLAST v1.9. Any read was removed if the V/J assignment was weak (E-value above 1e-6), the CDR3 was missing, or the read contained stop codons, out-of-frame junctions, or ambiguous translated residues. V3J clonotypes were defined by identical inferred V gene, J gene, and CDR3 amino acid sequence. Percentage overlap between repertoires was calculated by dividing the number of shared unique clonotypes by the size of the smaller repertoire. Three approaches were used to assess repertoire richness: RTK rarefaction, the Chao1 estimator, and Recon v2.1 estimates of unobserved clonotypes. For all TCRbeta clonotypes obtained by the gDNA method from a few donors, generation probabilities were computed with OLGA. Here the immuneACCESS table is served through TCRdb, limited to in-frame sequences with V and J called. Missing clones are a known gap in these copies; in checked studies unresolved V genes cover under half, and the rest lacks a known reason. Clone size and the V and J calls come from that table; the DNA yielded D and trimming. The sample contains 2,500,000 or so clones, over 85% of them found a single time. The top ten clonotypes cover 0.36% of the sample.

Broad study findings and their caveats: Sampling was restricted to blood, and TCR repertoires in tissue are likely to differ from TCR repertoires in blood. The genetic and exposure-history diversity represented was limited by the small number of donors. About 4.5% of naive CD4, more than 3% of naive CD8, 2.3% of memory CD4, and over 0.35% of memory CD8 clonotypes were shared across several donors. Clonotypes shared by all four sorted-subset donors showed higher generation probabilities than non-shared clonotypes. Naive subsets generally had larger estimated clonotype richness than memory subsets. Based on pairwise subsampling, the degree of clonotype sharing among donors was expected to be affected by sequencing depth. Incomplete sequencing was indicated by rarefaction of sorted-subset datasets, despite the large sequencing depth.

The specimen was naive CD4+ T cells from PBMCs. This specimen's cell subset or site label, per the study, means: CD45RA+ positively selected. The clonotype originates from a man aged 18 to 29 in good health. Some clones in this sample may be carry-over from other donors' samples. The chain couples TRBV9 to TRBJ1-1; perhaps TRBD1 is the D gene, with 5 bases matching. At the DNA level, the sequence is TGTGCCAGCAGCGGACAGACCTTGAACACTGAAGCTTTCTTT. It encodes CASSGQTLNTEAFF.